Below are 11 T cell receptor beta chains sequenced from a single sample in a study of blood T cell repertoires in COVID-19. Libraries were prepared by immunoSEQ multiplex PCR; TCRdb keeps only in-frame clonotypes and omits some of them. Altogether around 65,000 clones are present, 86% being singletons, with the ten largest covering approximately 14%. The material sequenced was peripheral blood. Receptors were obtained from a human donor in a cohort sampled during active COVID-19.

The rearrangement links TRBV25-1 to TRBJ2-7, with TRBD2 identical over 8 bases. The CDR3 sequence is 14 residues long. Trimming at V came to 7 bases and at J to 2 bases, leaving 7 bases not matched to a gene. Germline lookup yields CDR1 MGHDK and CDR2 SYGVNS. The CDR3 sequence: CASTGGASPYEQYF. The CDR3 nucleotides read TGTGCCAGCACGGGGGGGGCCAGCCCCTACGAGCAGTACTTC.

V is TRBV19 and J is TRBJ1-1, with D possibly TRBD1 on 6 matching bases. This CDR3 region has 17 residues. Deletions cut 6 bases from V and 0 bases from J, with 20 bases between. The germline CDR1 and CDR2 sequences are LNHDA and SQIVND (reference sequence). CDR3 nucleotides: TGTGCCAGTAGAGCAGGGGTCGGTCGGCGATTGAACACTGAAGCTTTCTTT. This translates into CASRAGVGRRLNTEAFF.

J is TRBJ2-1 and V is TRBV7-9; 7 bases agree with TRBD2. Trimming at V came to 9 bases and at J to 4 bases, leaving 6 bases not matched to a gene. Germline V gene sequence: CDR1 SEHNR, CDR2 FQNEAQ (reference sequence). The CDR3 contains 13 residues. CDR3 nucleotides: TGTGCCAGGGGAGGGGCGGAGTACAATGAGCAGTTCTTC. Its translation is CARGGAEYNEQFF.

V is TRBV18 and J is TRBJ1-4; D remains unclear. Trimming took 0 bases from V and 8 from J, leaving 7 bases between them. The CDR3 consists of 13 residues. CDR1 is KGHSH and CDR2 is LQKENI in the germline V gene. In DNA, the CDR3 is TGTGCCAGCTCACCACCGTCTCAGGAAAAACTGTTTTTT. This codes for CASSPPSQEKLFF.

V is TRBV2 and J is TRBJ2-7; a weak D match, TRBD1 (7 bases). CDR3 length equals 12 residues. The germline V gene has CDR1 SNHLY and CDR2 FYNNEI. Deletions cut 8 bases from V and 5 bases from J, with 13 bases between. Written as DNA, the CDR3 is TGTGCCAGCCGCGGAGGGGGCAACGAGCAGTACTTC. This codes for CASRGGGNEQYF.

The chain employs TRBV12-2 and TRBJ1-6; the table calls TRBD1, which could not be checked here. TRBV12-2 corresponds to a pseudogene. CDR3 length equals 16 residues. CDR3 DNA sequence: TGTGCAAGTCGGCTCCCGACACAGGGGGCTTGTTCACCCCTCCACTTT. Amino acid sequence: CASRLPTQGACSPLHF.

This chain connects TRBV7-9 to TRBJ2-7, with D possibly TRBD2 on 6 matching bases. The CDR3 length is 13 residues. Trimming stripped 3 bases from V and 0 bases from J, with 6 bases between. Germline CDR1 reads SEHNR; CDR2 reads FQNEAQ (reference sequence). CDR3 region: CASSFGGSYEQYF. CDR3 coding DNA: TGTGCCAGCAGCTTCGGGGGCTCCTACGAGCAGTACTTC.

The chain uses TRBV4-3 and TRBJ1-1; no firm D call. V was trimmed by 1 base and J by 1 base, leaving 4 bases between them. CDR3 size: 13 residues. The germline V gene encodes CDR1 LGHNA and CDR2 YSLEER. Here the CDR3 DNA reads TGCGCCAGCAGCCAAGGAGCGAACACTGAAGCTTTCTTT. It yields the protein CASSQGANTEAFF.

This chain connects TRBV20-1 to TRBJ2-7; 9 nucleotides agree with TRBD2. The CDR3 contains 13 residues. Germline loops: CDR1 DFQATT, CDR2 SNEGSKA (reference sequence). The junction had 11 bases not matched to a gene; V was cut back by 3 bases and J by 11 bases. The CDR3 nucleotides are TGCAGTGCTAGTCCTAGCGGGATCCTACGAGAGTACTTC. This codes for CSASPSGILREYF.

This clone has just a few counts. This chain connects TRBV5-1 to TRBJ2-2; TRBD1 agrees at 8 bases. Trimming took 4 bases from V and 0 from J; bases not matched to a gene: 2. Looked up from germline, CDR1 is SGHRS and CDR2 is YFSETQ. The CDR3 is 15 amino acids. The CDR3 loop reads CASSEDRANTGELFF. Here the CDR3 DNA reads TGCGCCAGCAGCGAGGACAGGGCGAACACCGGGGAGCTGTTTTTT. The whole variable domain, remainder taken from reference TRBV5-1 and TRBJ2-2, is KAGVTQTPRYLIKTRGQQVTLSCSPISGHRSVSWYQQTPGQGLQFLFEYFSETQRNKGNFPGRFSGRQFSNSRSEMNVSTLELGDSALYLCASSEDRANTGELFFGEGSRLTVL.

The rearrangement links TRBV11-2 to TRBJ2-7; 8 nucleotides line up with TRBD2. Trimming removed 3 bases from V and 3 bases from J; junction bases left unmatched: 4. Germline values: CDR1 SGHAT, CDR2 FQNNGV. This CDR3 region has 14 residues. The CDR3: CASSFSGLDYEQYF. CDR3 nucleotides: TGTGCCAGCAGCTTCTCGGGACTAGACTACGAGCAGTACTTC.